One sample yielded the 31 T cell receptor beta chains listed below, sequenced in a study of blood T cells in healthy people across ages. A J-beta primer mix and a sample-barcoded 5' primer were used in a second PCR of roughly 6 to 12 cycles. Using its own MiXCR run on the 5' RACE reads, TCRdb lists one record per CDR3 protein. The data contain 1.8 million or so distinct CDR3 sequences, around 42% of them singletons. The material sequenced was blood. The receptor set was obtained from a human donor in good health.

CDR3 sequence reads: CASSYSGTLAKNIQYF. The CDR3 nucleotides are TGTGCCAGCAGTTACTCCGGGACACTAGCCAAAAACATTCAGTACTTC. The rearrangement links TRBV6-2 or TRBV6-3 to TRBJ2-4; D possibly corresponds to TRBD1 (6 bases). The ends were cut back, 0 bases at V and 0 bases at J, with 9 bases in the middle. The CDR3 is made up of 16 amino acids. Germline CDR1 reads MNHEY; CDR2 reads SVGEGT.

This clonotype has more than one count but fewer than ten. The CDR3 nucleotides are TGCAGCGTCGATCCCCTTAAGGGCTCCCTTCATGGCTACACCTTC. Its protein product is CSVDPLKGSLHGYTF. The chain joins TRBV29-1 to TRBJ1-2; D is uncertain. Trimming cost V 6 bases and J 6 bases, with 23 bases left between them. The CDR3 runs 15 residues. The germline CDR1 and CDR2 sequences are SQVTM and ANQGSEA.

This clonotype was observed a few times. This chain joins TRBV5-1 and TRBJ1-5, with 10 bases that match TRBD1. Trimming at V came to 4 bases and at J to 4 bases, leaving 5 bases not matched to a gene. The CDR3 has 15 amino acids. Germline CDR1 SGHRS, CDR2 YFSETQ. This chain's CDR3 is CASSGGTGENQPQHF. The CDR3 region has the DNA TGCGCCAGCAGCGGTGGGACAGGGGAGAATCAGCCCCAGCATTTT.

The chain combines TRBV9 with TRBJ2-7; TRBD2 is a possible D gene (5 bases). V lost 7 bases, J lost 0 bases, and 14 bases lay in between. The CDR3 sequence is 14 residues long. Germline CDR1 is SGDLS and CDR2 is YYNGEE. The chain's CDR3 is CASAQTGSSYEQYF. In DNA form, the CDR3 reads TGTGCCAGCGCTCAAACTGGGAGCTCCTACGAGCAGTACTTC.

The chain recombines TRBV5-1 with TRBJ2-3; 9 bases fit TRBD1. V dropped 0 bases and J dropped 4; count of bases not matched to a gene: 6. This CDR3 spans 16 amino acids. Per the germline V gene, CDR1 is SGHRS and CDR2 is YFSETQ. CDR3: CASSLDRGLRSDTQYF. For the CDR3, the DNA is TGCGCCAGCAGCTTGGACAGGGGGCTTCGTTCAGATACGCAGTATTTT.

The chain joins TRBV15 to TRBJ1-2, with D perhaps TRBD1 (5 bases). V shed 4 bases and J shed 7 bases, with 16 bases lying between them. The CDR3 has 14 amino acids. Germline lookup yields CDR1 LNHNV and CDR2 YYDKDF (reference sequence). The chain's CDR3 is CATSKTSRGGGYTF. The CDR3 bases are TGTGCCACCAGCAAGACTTCAAGGGGAGGTGGCTACACCTTC.

V is TRBV29-1 and J is TRBJ1-2; D uncertain. Germline assignment: CDR1 SQVTM and CDR2 ANQGSEA. This CDR3 spans 11 amino acids. V was trimmed by 7 bases and J by 4 bases, leaving 10 bases between them. In DNA, the CDR3 is TGCAGCGCCGAGGACTCCTATGGCTACACCTTC. The encoded protein is CSAEDSYGYTF.

In this sample, this clonotype turned up many times. The V call is TRBV7-9, the J call TRBJ2-5; no definite D call. Trimming took off 1 base at V and 5 bases at J, with 14 bases between the two ends. The CDR3 totals 15 residues. CDR1 SEHNR and CDR2 FQNEAQ come from the germline V gene (reference sequence). CDR3 residues: CASSLELSAAETQYF. DNA for the CDR3: TGTGCCAGCAGCTTAGAACTATCAGCTGCGGAGACCCAGTACTTC.

The chain uses TRBV15 and TRBJ2-7; D ambiguous. The CDR3 has 13 residues. Trimming took off 1 base at V and 1 base at J, with 5 bases between the two ends. Per germline, CDR1 LNHNV and CDR2 YYDKDF (reference sequence). CDR3 bases: TGTGCCACCAGCAGAGCTAGATCCTACGAGCAGTACTTC. Its translation: CATSRARSYEQYF.

Only a few counts were recorded for this clonotype. V is TRBV6-2 or TRBV6-3 and J is TRBJ2-7; D is perhaps TRBD1 or TRBD2 (5 bases each). Trimming took 6 bases from V and 1 from J, leaving 16 bases between them. The V gene's germline CDR1 is MNHEY and CDR2 SVGEGT. The CDR3 length is 15 residues. In nucleotides, the CDR3 is TGTGCCAGCAGCCCCCAAAGGGGACCATCCTACGAGCAGTACTTC. Protein sequence: CASSPQRGPSYEQYF.

J is TRBJ2-7 and V is TRBV6-2 or TRBV6-3, with TRBD1 matching 8 bases. Trimming took 6 bases from V and 4 from J; bases not matched to a gene: 8. This CDR3 comprises 14 residues. Germline V gives CDR1 MNHEY, CDR2 SVGEGT. CDR3 sequence (DNA): TGTGCCAGCAGGCCCAGGGGGCGCACGTACGAGCAGTACTTC. This translates into CASRPRGRTYEQYF.

As regards this clonotype: The junction departs from the called germline gene at one end, perhaps through a read error. This chain connects TRBV20-1 to TRBJ2-5, with D tentatively TRBD1 or TRBD2 (5 bases each). The CDR3 has 14 residues. CDR1 and CDR2 from the germline V gene are DFQATT and SNEGSKA (reference sequence). CDR3 sequence reads: CSAGTGIQGETRYF. CDR3 sequence (DNA): TGCAGTGCGGGAACAGGAATCCAAGGGGAGACCCGGTACTTC.

This clonotype was counted a single time. The V and J genes are TRBV7-9 and TRBJ2-1; D possibly corresponds to TRBD1 (6 bases). V gave up 5 bases and J gave up 0 bases, with 11 bases separating them. CDR3 length: 15 residues. Germline loops: CDR1 SEHNR, CDR2 FQNEAQ (reference sequence). The CDR3 coding sequence is TGTGCCAGCAGCGACCGGGACACCTCCTACAATGAGCAGTTCTTC. Its protein product is CASSDRDTSYNEQFF.

The V and J genes are TRBV30 and TRBJ1-2, with D uncertain. V was pared by 0 bases and J by 0 bases, with 8 bases between. The V gene's germline CDR1 is GTSNPN and CDR2 SVGIG (reference sequence). The CDR3 extends over 14 amino acids. The CDR3 reads CAWSVRIPNYGYTF. CDR3 DNA sequence: TGTGCCTGGAGTGTCCGTATCCCTAACTATGGCTACACCTTC.

The chain links TRBV20-1 to TRBJ1-5, with D tentatively TRBD1 (5 bases). The CDR3 extends over 14 amino acids. With 1 base removed from V and 1 base from J, the gap between germline ends came to 8 bases. Germline CDR1 DFQATT, CDR2 SNEGSKA (reference sequence). The CDR3 loop reads CSARGTPSNQPQHF. In DNA, the CDR3 is TGCAGTGCTAGAGGGACACCCAGCAATCAGCCCCAGCATTTT.

This clonotype was picked up a small number of times. The chain employs TRBV7-2 and TRBJ2-5, with 7 bases identical to TRBD2. Trimming removed 7 bases from V and 0 bases from J; junction bases left unmatched: 2. Germline lookup yields CDR1 SGHTA and CDR2 FQGNSA. The CDR3 is 13 residues long. CDR3 loop: CASNSGDQETQYF. The CDR3 DNA follows: TGTGCCAGCAACAGCGGGGACCAAGAGACCCAGTACTTC. Supplemented by reference TRBV7-2 and TRBJ2-5, the full variable domain reads GAGVSQSPSNKVTEKGKDVELRCDPISGHTALYWYRQSLGQGLEFLIYFQGNSAPDKSGLPSDRFSAERTGGSVSTLTIQRTQQEDSAVYLCASNSGDQETQYFGPGTRLLVL.

The CDR3 is CASSPTRQGGGYTF. CDR3 sequence (DNA): TGTGCCAGCAGTCCAACCAGACAGGGCGGTGGCTACACCTTC. This chain joins TRBV6-5 and TRBJ1-2; 7 bases line up with TRBD1. This CDR3 spans 14 amino acids. V shed 5 bases and J 7 bases; nucleotides not matched to a gene: 10. Germline CDR1 is MNHEY and CDR2 is SVGAGI.

This clonotype was detected only a few times. The chain carries TRBV4-1 and TRBJ1-5, with a possible D match to TRBD1 (6 bases). The V end was cut by 3 bases, the J end by 4 bases, with 16 bases between. The CDR3 loop spans 16 amino acids. Germline V lookup: CDR1 MGHRA, CDR2 YSYEKL. The CDR3 nucleotides read TGCGCCAGCAGCCACTCCACCGGGACACCGAATCAGCCCCAGCATTTT. It is translated as CASSHSTGTPNQPQHF.

The rearrangement joins TRBV5-1 to TRBJ2-2; 7 nucleotides agree with TRBD2. There are 15 residues in the CDR3. V was clipped by 5 bases and J by 2 bases; unmatched bases: 6. Germline loops: CDR1 SGHRS, CDR2 YFSETQ. CDR3: CASRTGGLNTGELFF. The CDR3 region has the DNA TGCGCCAGCAGGACGGGGGGACTAAACACCGGGGAGCTGTTTTTT.

The rearrangement joins TRBV6-5 to TRBJ2-5; TRBD2 matches 9 bases. This CDR3 is 15 amino acids long. CDR1 and CDR2 from the germline V gene are MNHEY and SVGAGI. V gave up 5 bases and J gave up 6 bases; unmatched junction bases: 10. The CDR3 bases are TGTGCCAGCAGTCCTCTAGCGGGGTTGAGTAAGACCCAGTACTTC. Amino acids: CASSPLAGLSKTQYF.

As concerns this clonotype: The junction departs from the called germline gene at one end, perhaps through a read error. The chain combines TRBV7-2 with TRBJ1-1; possibly TRBD1 for D (6 bases). There are 15 residues in the CDR3. The germline CDR1 and CDR2 sequences are SGHTA and FQGNSA. The CDR3 DNA is TGTGCTAGCAGCCACTCCGGGACACGGAACACTGAAGCTTTCTTT. Translating it yields CASSHSGTRNTEAFF.

The chain links TRBV12-3 or TRBV12-4 to TRBJ2-1, with D perhaps matching TRBD1 (5 bases). The end of the DNA is better explained by TRBJ2-7, so the J call may be wrong. This CDR3 comprises 12 residues. The CDR3 sequence is CASRQEFSEQYF. The CDR3 coding sequence is TGTGCCAGCAGACAGGAGTTCTCCGAGCAGTACTTC.

The sample holds one count of this clonotype. The J gene is TRBJ2-1, the V gene TRBV20-1, with D perhaps TRBD2 (5 bases). V was shortened by 5 bases and J by 3 bases, with 5 bases between the two germline ends. CDR3 length: 11 amino acids. Germline CDR1 DFQATT, CDR2 SNEGSKA (reference sequence). The DNA for the CDR3 is TGCAGTGCTGAGGGCTACAATGAGCAGTTCTTC. Translated: CSAEGYNEQFF.

This chain uses TRBV24-1 with TRBJ2-3, with D possibly TRBD1 on 6 matching bases. This CDR3 comprises 15 residues. Trimming cost V 7 bases and J 2 bases, with 15 bases left between them. CDR1 is KGHDR and CDR2 is SFDVKD in the germline V gene. The CDR3 nucleotides are TGTGCCACCAGACCGGGACACGCAAACACAGATACGCAGTATTTT. Protein: CATRPGHANTDTQYF.

This clonotype is a singleton in its sample. The rearrangement uses TRBV6-2 or TRBV6-3 and TRBJ1-1, with D hard to call. CDR3 size: 16 residues. The germline gives CDR1 MNHEY, CDR2 SVGEGT. V lost 6 bases and J 1 base, leaving 18 bases between the germline ends. The CDR3 here is CASSITNRRENTEAFF. The CDR3 nucleotides read TGTGCCAGCAGCATAACTAATCGACGGGAGAACACTGAAGCTTTCTTT.

V is TRBV20-1 and J is TRBJ2-2; D is perhaps TRBD1 or TRBD2 (7 bases each). V was clipped by 6 bases and J by 8 bases, with 19 bases between them. The germline CDR1 and CDR2 sequences are DFQATT and SNEGSKA (reference sequence). There are 14 residues in the CDR3. In DNA form, the CDR3 reads TGCAGTGCCCCCAGGGGGGGCGGAACAGGGGAGCTGTTTTTT. Residues: CSAPRGGGTGELFF.

This clonotype was counted only a few times. CDR3 sequence: CASSQDEAGYGIQYF. The CDR3 DNA reads TGCGCCAGCAGCCAAGATGAGGCCGGTTACGGCATTCAGTACTTC. The V gene is TRBV4-3, the J gene TRBJ2-4; D gene ambiguous. The germline V gene has CDR1 LGHNA and CDR2 YSLEER. V was pared by 0 bases and J by 9 bases, with 15 bases between. The CDR3 has 15 amino acids.

This clonotype was detected once. The CDR3, as DNA: TGCGCCAGCAGCTTTGTACCCGGAGACTATGGCTACACCTTC. Translating gives CASSFVPGDYGYTF. This chain uses TRBV5-1 with TRBJ1-2; no clear D gene. Between the trimmed V and J ends, which lost 2 bases and 3 bases, there was a span of 11 bases. Germline loops: CDR1 SGHRS, CDR2 YFSETQ. CDR3 length: 14 amino acids.

V and J are TRBV6-2 or TRBV6-3 and TRBJ2-4; D is tentatively TRBD1 or TRBD2 (6 bases each). Per the germline V gene, CDR1 is MNHEY and CDR2 is SVGEGT. There are 15 residues in the CDR3. V was cut by 6 bases and J by 7 bases, with 19 bases left in between. CDR3 in DNA: TGTGCCAGCAGCCGTGGCACCGGGGGCGCGAACATTCAGTACTTC. It yields the protein CASSRGTGGANIQYF.

With regard to this clonotype: One end of the junction fails to match germline, which may point to a read error. The chain combines TRBV4-1 with TRBJ2-1; D gene ambiguous. Germline CDR1 is MGHRA and CDR2 is YSYEKL. The CDR3 runs 13 residues. CDR3 DNA sequence: TGCGCCAACAGCCAAGTAGGTCTCAATGAGCAGTTCTTC. This gives the protein CANSQVGLNEQFF.

The V call is TRBV9, the J call TRBJ1-2; the match to TRBD1 covers 7 bases. Germline V gene lookup returns CDR1 SGDLS and CDR2 YYNGEE. The CDR3 runs 15 residues. V shed 3 bases and J 2 bases; nucleotides not matched to a gene: 7. The CDR3 DNA is TGTGCCAGCAGCGCCCCGGGACAGAGAAACTATGGCTACACCTTC. Translated, it gives CASSAPGQRNYGYTF.